This T cell receptor (beta chain) was captured by sequencing in a study of T cell changes during pregnancy in multiple sclerosis. Assay: immunoSEQ multiplex PCR; the TCRdb copy retains only in-frame clones and omits some. The sample includes roughly 18,000 clones, approximately 88% of them seen just once. The CDR3 loop spans 15 amino acids. Germline lookup yields CDR1 MNHEY and CDR2 SVGAGI. V shed 5 bases and J shed 0 bases, with 11 bases lying between them. The sequenced sample was CD8+ T cells from peripheral blood mononuclear cells, obtained after pregnancy. This chain joins TRBV6-5 and TRBJ1-3; unclear D gene. The sequence was collected from a female donor in good health, enrolled as a control in a pregnancy study. The CDR3 nucleotides are TGTGCCAGCAGTCTAAGTGGGAGCTCTGGAAACACCATATATTTT. Encoded protein: CASSLSGSSGNTIYF.